The 24 T cell receptor beta chains listed next were all sequenced from one sample in a study of T cells in Graves' hyperthyroidism and ophthalmopathy. Regions amplified from RNA transcripts were the TCR beta CDR3 regions. Initially, a first-round RT-PCR of the TCR CDR3 employed the HTBI primer set. TCRdb independently ran MiXCR on the multiplex PCR reads; one entry per CDR3 protein. The sample has 400,000 to 550,000 distinct CDR3 sequences; around 22% are singletons. The sequencing sample was made of blood. The receptors shown here come from a woman aged 25-40 years with Graves' ophthalmopathy.

This clonotype was detected many times. V gene TRBV20-1 combines with J gene TRBJ1-5; 12 bases fit TRBD1. This CDR3 has 14 residues. The germline V gene encodes CDR1 DFQATT and CDR2 SNEGSKA (reference sequence). CDR3 region: CGGTGGWGNQPQHF. CDR3 nucleotides: TGCGGGGGGACAGGGGGCTGGGGCAATCAGCCCCAGCATTTT.

This clonotype was seen ten or more times. This rearrangement joins TRBV12-3 or TRBV12-4 to TRBJ2-7, with D possibly TRBD1 on 8 matching bases. Trimming stripped 6 bases from V and 4 bases from J, with 16 bases between. The length of the CDR3 is 14 residues. The CDR3 bases are TGTGCCAGCAGCGGACAGGGAGGGCCTTACGAGCAGTACTTC. It codes for CASSGQGGPYEQYF.

This clonotype was picked up many times. The CDR3 coding sequence is TGTGCCAGCAGTGAACGTGACGGAGGGCTCGAGACCCAGTACTTC. Translating gives CASSERDGGLETQYF. The chain is built from TRBV25-1 and TRBJ2-5; maybe TRBD2 (6 bases). The CDR3 consists of 15 residues. Germline assignment: CDR1 MGHDK and CDR2 SYGVNS. Trimming shortened V by 2 bases and J by 5 bases, and 15 bases separated the two germline ends.

The chain combines TRBV6-1 with TRBJ1-2; no firm D call. CDR1 is MNHNS and CDR2 is SASEGT in the germline V gene. The germline V and J ends were trimmed by 8 bases and 3 bases, with 10 bases remaining between them. CDR3 length: 12 residues. CDR3: CASARVDYGYTF. CDR3 nucleotides: TGTGCCAGCGCCCGGGTGGACTATGGCTACACCTTC.

This clonotype was seen repeatedly, ten times or more. V is TRBV20-1 and J is TRBJ2-2; D remains ambiguous. The CDR3 has 14 amino acids. Germline CDR1 is DFQATT and CDR2 is SNEGSKA (reference sequence). Trimming shortened V by 5 bases and J by 6 bases, and 16 bases separated the two germline ends. The CDR3: CSAPAAAIAGELFF. The CDR3 DNA reads TGCAGTGCTCCCGCGGCCGCTATCGCCGGGGAGCTGTTTTTT.

V is TRBV20-1 and J is TRBJ2-7; D unclear. The CDR3 is 11 amino acids. V lost 3 bases and J 5 bases, leaving 8 bases between the germline ends. Germline values: CDR1 DFQATT, CDR2 SNEGSKA (reference sequence). DNA for the CDR3: TGCAGTGCTAGTTTGGTCAACGAGCAGTACTTC. Protein sequence: CSASLVNEQYF.

This clonotype was recorded many times. The rearrangement uses TRBV12-3 or TRBV12-4 and TRBJ2-5; no definite D call. The CDR3 sequence is 12 residues long. V was pared by 2 bases and J by 3 bases, with 4 bases between. This chain's CDR3 is CASSLSEETQYF. The CDR3 bases are TGTGCCAGCAGTTTATCCGAAGAGACCCAGTACTTC.

The V gene is TRBV6-1, the J gene TRBJ1-5; the D is unclear. CDR3 length equals 14 residues. Trimming pared 6 bases from V and 3 bases from J, leaving 12 bases between. Germline V gene lookup returns CDR1 MNHNS and CDR2 SASEGT. Here the CDR3 DNA reads TGTGCCAGCAGCCTAACTCAGATCAATCAGCCCCAGCATTTT. Translating gives CASSLTQINQPQHF.

Many counts were recorded for this clonotype. One end of the junction does not line up with germline, which may come from a read error. J is TRBJ1-2 and V is TRBV2, with 12 bases lining up with TRBD1. CDR3 length equals 13 residues. CDR1 is SNHLY and CDR2 is FYNNEI in the germline V gene. The CDR3 sequence is CASKGDRGHGYIF. The CDR3 DNA reads as TGTGCCAGCAAGGGGGACAGGGGGCATGGCTACATCTTC. The full variable domain, rest sourced from reference TRBV2 and TRBJ1-2, is EPEVTQTPSHQVTQMGQEVILRCVPISNHLYFYWYRQILGQKVEFLVSFYNNEISEKSEIFDDQFSVERPDGSNFTLKIRSTKLEDSAMYFCASKGDRGHGYIFGSGTRLTVV.

The table lists this clonotype with many counts. V gene TRBV2 combines with J gene TRBJ2-2, with TRBD1 matching 7 bases. CDR3 length: 13 amino acids. Germline-derived CDR1 and CDR2 are SNHLY and FYNNEI. The V segment lost 8 bases and the J segment 5 bases; nucleotides outside the gene matches: 5. The CDR3 coding sequence is TGTGCCAGCCACCTGACAGGGACCGGGGAGCTGTTTTTT. It encodes CASHLTGTGELFF.

This clonotype was seen a few times. The chain combines TRBV10-2 with TRBJ2-2; no firm D call. This CDR3 is built from 12 residues. Germline V lookup: CDR1 WSHSY, CDR2 SAAADI. Trimming removed 4 bases at V and 6 bases at J, with 6 bases between. The CDR3: CASSAPPGELFF. In DNA form, the CDR3 reads TGCGCCAGCAGTGCGCCTCCCGGGGAGCTGTTTTTT.

This chain links TRBV12-3 or TRBV12-4 with TRBJ1-2; D not resolved. The CDR3 is made up of 14 amino acids. V was shortened by 6 bases and J by 6 bases, with 17 bases between the two germline ends. This CDR3 is CASRPSPSGHGYTF. CDR3 in DNA: TGTGCCAGCAGACCCTCCCCGAGCGGACATGGCTACACCTTC.

This clonotype occurred many times. The rearrangement joins TRBV20-1 to TRBJ2-5; weak D call: TRBD2 (5 bases). Germline CDR1 is DFQATT and CDR2 is SNEGSKA (reference sequence). Trimming removed 1 base at V and 1 base at J, with 13 bases between. The CDR3 totals 15 residues. CDR3 DNA: TGCAGTGCTAGAGGACTACCAGCCTCCCAAGAGACCCAGTACTTC. It is translated as CSARGLPASQETQYF.

This clonotype was seen at least ten times. The chain joins TRBV28 to TRBJ2-7; TRBD2 might be the D (6 bases). Germline values: CDR1 MDHEN, CDR2 SYDVKM. V dropped 6 bases and J dropped 3 bases, with 15 bases sitting between them. The length of the CDR3 is 14 residues. The CDR3 region is CASRASIGGYEQYF. The DNA for the CDR3 is TGTGCCAGCAGGGCCAGCATCGGGGGCTACGAGCAGTACTTC.

The table lists this clonotype with a few counts. This sequence joins TRBV6-1 and TRBJ2-3, with 10 bases matching TRBD1. CDR3 size: 18 residues. J gave up 3 bases and V 4 bases, and 13 bases lay outside the gene matches. CDR1 MNHNS and CDR2 SASEGT come from the germline V gene. The CDR3 loop is CASSAGTLGQGTTDTQYF. The CDR3 coding sequence is TGTGCCAGCAGTGCGGGAACCCTGGGACAGGGGACAACAGATACGCAGTATTTT.

This clonotype was recorded a few times. A much larger clone lies one base from this, so it may be a read error. The genes are TRBV20-1 and TRBJ1-2; D is possibly TRBD1 (6 bases). The CDR3 totals 13 residues. Between the trimmed V and J ends, which lost 6 bases and 4 bases, there was a span of 15 bases. Germline CDR1 DFQATT, CDR2 SNEGSKA (reference sequence). The CDR3 region is CSAKTGQVYGYTF. CDR3 nucleotide sequence: TGCAGTGCCAAGACAGGTCAAGTCTATGGCTACACCTTC.

The DNA of the CDR3 is TGTGCCAGCAGTTTGGACAGGGGGCTCACCACCTTC. Translated, it gives CASSLDRGLTTF. The rearrangement joins TRBV6-2 or TRBV6-3 to TRBJ1-2, with 11 positions matching TRBD1. With 4 bases clipped from V and 13 bases from J, the junction kept 5 bases outside the gene matches. The CDR3 contains 12 residues. The germline V gene has CDR1 MNHEY and CDR2 SVGEGT.

This clonotype has only a few counts. This sequence joins TRBV2 and TRBJ1-1, with 7 nucleotides matching TRBD1. The germline gives CDR1 SNHLY, CDR2 FYNNEI. V lost 8 bases to trimming and J lost 0 bases; unmatched junction nucleotides: 6. This CDR3 comprises 14 residues. CDR3 nucleotide sequence: TGTGCCAGCTACAGGGGAAGTGTGAACACTGAAGCTTTCTTT. It yields the protein CASYRGSVNTEAFF.

The J gene is TRBJ1-2, the V gene TRBV29-1; D possibly corresponds to TRBD1 (6 bases). V gave up 6 bases and J gave up 2 bases, with 10 bases separating them. CDR1 SQVTM and CDR2 ANQGSEA come from the germline V gene. The CDR3 covers 12 residues. In DNA form, the CDR3 reads TGCAGCGTAGAAACAGGGAACTATGGCTACACCTTC. As protein: CSVETGNYGYTF. Based on the CDR3 plus reference TRBV29-1 and TRBJ1-2, the full variable domain is SAVISQKPSRDICQRGTSLTIQCQVDSQVTMMFWYRQQPGQSLTLIATANQGSEATYESGFVIDKFPISRPNLTFSTLTVSNMSPEDSSIYLCSVETGNYGYTFGSGTRLTVV.

The table lists this clonotype with many counts. V is TRBV27 and J is TRBJ2-7; 7 bases are shared with TRBD1. Germline CDR1 reads MNHEY; CDR2 reads SMNVEV (reference sequence). Trimming removed 6 bases from V and 3 bases from J; junction bases left unmatched: 8. The CDR3 consists of 14 residues. CDR3: CASSQGDSLYEQYF. CDR3 sequence (DNA): TGTGCCAGCAGCCAAGGGGACAGCCTCTACGAGCAGTACTTC.

The chain is built from TRBV2 and TRBJ1-6; a weak D match, TRBD1 (5 bases). Germline V gives CDR1 SNHLY, CDR2 FYNNEI. This CDR3 region has 15 residues. The V end was cut by 7 bases, the J end by 8 bases, with 18 bases between. DNA for the CDR3: TGTGCCAGCACCTCAAGGGGACTAGACGATTCACCCCTCCACTTT. Residues: CASTSRGLDDSPLHF.

This clonotype came up a few times. The chain employs TRBV29-1 and TRBJ2-7; a weak D match, TRBD2 (5 bases). V lost 4 bases and J 3 bases, leaving 13 bases between the germline ends. CDR3 length: 13 residues. From germline, CDR1 is SQVTM and CDR2 ANQGSEA. CDR3 protein: CSVAPGSIYEQYF. CDR3 coding DNA: TGCAGCGTTGCGCCGGGAAGCATCTACGAGCAGTACTTC.

Turning to this clonotype: This sequence may be a read error, since a much larger clone differs from it by one base. This chain uses TRBV7-2 with TRBJ2-3; 12 nucleotides agree with TRBD2. The CDR3 has 16 amino acids. Per the germline V gene, CDR1 is SGHTA and CDR2 is FQGNSA. The CDR3 DNA follows: TGTGCCAGCAGCTTACCGGGACTAGCGGGTTCGGATACGCATTATTTT. The encoded protein is CASSLPGLAGSDTHYF.

The J gene is TRBJ1-1, the V gene TRBV29-1; D uncertain. The CDR3 loop spans 13 amino acids. Deletions cut 6 bases from V and 4 bases from J, with 15 bases between. Per the germline V gene, CDR1 is SQVTM and CDR2 is ANQGSEA. CDR3 region: CSVEFGEGTEAFF. The DNA of the CDR3 is TGCAGCGTGGAATTCGGCGAGGGCACTGAAGCTTTCTTT.